These T cell receptor beta chains were read from a single sample in a study of monozygotic twins with inflammatory bowel disease. Reanalyzing the 5' RACE reads, TCRdb keeps one entry per CDR3 protein, without DNA. The sample data list about 130,000 distinct CDR3 sequences. Sequencing used blood. These receptors originate from a human donor with ulcerative colitis or Crohn's disease, or a healthy co-twin of an affected twin (not recorded which). Both conserved end residues are part of each CDR3. Each record gives: clone size, J gene, V gene, CDR3 protein. Size tells how often a clone was seen (once, few, many) or the class of an expanded clone, and some rows leave it out.

NA,TRBJ2-3,TRBV5-1,CASSLKLADTQYF
NA,TRBJ1-2,TRBV30,CALTKGTPGTYGYTF
medium-sized,TRBJ2-5,TRBV5-1,CASSSLGLAGETQYF
NA,TRBJ1-1,TRBV12-3/TRBV12-4,CASSLGTGALNTEAFF
NA,TRBJ2-7,TRBV6-1,CASPGTGYNEQYF
NA,TRBJ1-1,TRBV28,CASNRRWGHTEAFF
NA,TRBJ1-1,TRBV6-2/TRBV6-3,CASKQGVTSNTEAFF
NA,TRBJ2-1,TRBV7-2,CASLRDGTGTYNEQFF
NA,TRBJ2-7,TRBV6-2/TRBV6-3,CASSYSRLLAGTYEQYF
NA,TRBJ2-7,TRBV7-2,CASSLVGQNSYEQYF
NA,TRBJ2-1,TRBV6-2/TRBV6-3,CASSFTSYNEQFF
NA,TRBJ2-1,TRBV19,CASSSSGVFGEQFF
NA,TRBJ2-1,TRBV5-4,CASSHTGDNEQFF
NA,TRBJ2-7,TRBV28,CASRSPSSGSWYEQYF
NA,TRBJ2-4,TRBV5-6,CASSLGQPNIQYF
NA,TRBJ2-7,TRBV7-9,CASSSLLGVSYEQYF
NA,TRBJ1-2,TRBV5-1,CASSSYRQQVARGYTF
NA,TRBJ1-5,TRBV7-9,CASSRTGQGNQPQHF
NA,TRBJ2-2,TRBV12-3/TRBV12-4,CASSLAGAGGELFF
NA,TRBJ2-7,TRBV3-1,CASSQAPGLAGSYEQYF
NA,TRBJ1-5,TRBV20-1,CSAREMGGSNQPQHF
NA,TRBJ2-7,TRBV24-1,CATIAEGAHRSYDYEQYF
NA,TRBJ2-1,TRBV28,CASSLYGYEQFF
NA,TRBJ2-1,TRBV5-1,CASSLVQGGEQFF
NA,TRBJ2-5,TRBV7-2,CASSLGGPTTQYF
NA,TRBJ2-1,TRBV19,CASSIGINEQFF
NA,TRBJ2-5,TRBV11-2,CASSPQRLGQGRGETQYF
NA,TRBJ1-1,TRBV7-2,CASSLWQGTVEAFF
NA,TRBJ2-7,TRBV6-1,CASSPAGAPGKYEQYF
NA,TRBJ2-7,TRBV5-6,CASSQLAEGSYEQYF
NA,TRBJ2-2,TRBV5-4,CASSLVPGLTANTGELFF
NA,TRBJ1-5,TRBV10-3,CAISEGDRNQPQHF
NA,TRBJ2-6,TRBV11-1,CASSSPSIQGQGALWANVLTF
NA,TRBJ1-2,TRBV14,CASSQRTGAGYTF
NA,TRBJ1-1,TRBV7-9,CASSSDGISNTEAFF
NA,TRBJ2-1,TRBV5-1,CASRASGSNEQFF
NA,TRBJ2-6,TRBV6-2/TRBV6-3,CASTSEGANVLTF
NA,TRBJ2-1,TRBV7-9,CASSLAGGFGYNEQFF
NA,TRBJ1-2,TRBV29-1,CSVVEFTHGYTF
NA,TRBJ1-1,TRBV29-1,CSVELGEGTEAFF
NA,TRBJ2-5,TRBV9,CASSSYAGGLETQYF
NA,TRBJ2-1,TRBV5-1,CASNLELGVRYNEQFF